Presented here are 28 T cell receptor beta chains from one specimen sequenced in a study of cytomegalovirus exposure and HLA in healthy donors. The PCR ran on 60 Vbeta and 13 Jbeta primers. Measured with immunoSEQ multiplex PCR; TCRdb has only the in-frame clones, and not every one. The sample carries under 200,000 clones, over 75% recorded once. The specimen sequenced was PBMCs. Receptors originate from a man aged 45-65 years in good health and CMV-seronegative.

The CDR3 spells CASSQMTDTEAFF. The CDR3 DNA reads as TGCGCCAGCAGCCAGATGACAGATACTGAAGCTTTCTTT. The gene calls are TRBV4-3 and TRBJ1-1; maybe TRBD1 (5 bases). V lost 3 bases, J lost 5 bases, and 10 bases lay in between. Per germline, CDR1 LGHNA and CDR2 YSLEER. This CDR3 has 13 amino acids.

V is TRBV12-5 and J is TRBJ2-2, with D possibly TRBD1 on 6 matching bases. The CDR3 runs 17 residues. The germline V and J ends were trimmed by 0 bases and 4 bases, with 15 bases remaining between them. Germline CDR1 and CDR2: LGHNT and FRNRAP. The CDR3 DNA follows: TGTGCTAGTGGTTTGGTACTTGGACAGCCCTTCACCGGGGAGCTGTTTTTT. It is translated as CASGLVLGQPFTGELFF.

The V call is TRBV10-3, the J call TRBJ1-6; the D gene is possibly TRBD1 (5 bases). The ends were cut back, 11 bases at V and 8 bases at J, with 13 bases in the middle. This CDR3 is 12 amino acids long. From germline, CDR1 is ENHRY and CDR2 SYGVKD. CDR3 in amino acids: CAPGGTDSPLHF. The CDR3 DNA sequence: TGTGCCCCGGGGGGGACGGATTCACCCCTCCACTTT.

V usage is TRBV4-1 and J usage is TRBJ1-3; D ambiguous. This CDR3 has 17 residues. Germline assignment: CDR1 MGHRA and CDR2 YSYEKL. Trimming pared 2 bases from V and 3 bases from J, leaving 17 bases between. CDR3 loop: CASSQTGKIPFGNTIYF. CDR3 coding DNA: TGCGCCAGCAGCCAAACCGGGAAAATCCCCTTTGGAAACACCATATATTTT.

The sample holds a few counts of this clone. The genes are TRBV7-9 and TRBJ2-3; unclear D gene. CDR3 length equals 13 residues. Germline lookup yields CDR1 SEHNR and CDR2 FQNEAQ (reference sequence). V lost 6 bases and J lost 4, with 11 bases in between. CDR3 sequence: CASSDTASDTQYF. CDR3 in DNA: TGTGCCAGCAGTGATACAGCTTCAGATACGCAGTATTTT.

The rearrangement joins TRBV2 to TRBJ2-2; D perhaps matches TRBD1 (6 bases). The CDR3 runs to 14 residues. Trimming stripped 7 bases from V and 7 bases from J, with 16 bases between. In germline, CDR1 is SNHLY, CDR2 FYNNEI. The CDR3 DNA sequence: TGTGCCAGCATGGGCAGGGGTGGGATCGGGGAGCTGTTTTTT. Translated: CASMGRGGIGELFF. The full variable domain, in which reference TRBV2 and TRBJ2-2 provide the parts outside the CDR3, is EPEVTQTPSHQVTQMGQEVILRCVPISNHLYFYWYRQILGQKVEFLVSFYNNEISEKSEIFDDQFSVERPDGSNFTLKIRSTKLEDSAMYFCASMGRGGIGELFFGEGSRLTVL.

This chain uses TRBV7-2 with TRBJ1-2; maybe TRBD1 (5 bases). The germline V gene has CDR1 SGHTA and CDR2 FQGNSA. The CDR3 length is 11 residues. V lost 0 bases, J lost 14 bases, and 10 bases lay in between. In DNA, the CDR3 is TGTGCCAGCAGCTTAGCTATAGGACATACCTTC. Translated: CASSLAIGHTF. The full variable domain, with the rest looked up from reference TRBV7-2 and TRBJ1-2, is GAGVSQSPSNKVTEKGKDVELRCDPISGHTALYWYRQSLGQGLEFLIYFQGNSAPDKSGLPSDRFSAERTGGSVSTLTIQRTQQEDSAVYLCASSLAIGHTFGSGTRLTVV.

This rearrangement joins TRBV10-3 to TRBJ1-5; D not resolved. CDR1 is ENHRY and CDR2 is SYGVKD in the germline V gene. Deletions cut 0 bases from V and 6 bases from J, with 9 bases between. This CDR3 is 14 amino acids long. The CDR3 is CAISESRDSQPQHF. Here the CDR3 DNA reads TGTGCCATCAGTGAGTCGAGAGATAGTCAGCCCCAGCATTTT.

This sequence joins TRBV7-9 and TRBJ2-7; D is ambiguous. The CDR3 has 12 amino acids. Trimming stripped 4 bases from V and 4 bases from J, with 8 bases between. Per germline, CDR1 SEHNR and CDR2 FQNEAQ (reference sequence). CDR3 in DNA: TGTGCCAGCAGCTCGCGTACGTACGAGCAGTACTTC. Residues: CASSSRTYEQYF.

A few counts support this clone. This chain links TRBV18 with TRBJ2-5, with TRBD2 identical over 11 bases. J lost 1 base, V lost 5 bases, and 6 bases had no gene match. Germline-derived CDR1 and CDR2 are KGHSH and LQKENI. This CDR3 contains 16 residues. The CDR3 bases are TGTGCCAGCTCAAACCTAGCGGGGGGTTTCCAAGAGACCCAGTACTTC. This codes for CASSNLAGGFQETQYF.

This rearrangement joins TRBV9 to TRBJ2-2; 7 bases align to TRBD2. CDR3 length: 18 residues. After removal of 4 bases from V and 5 bases from J, the junction contained 17 bases not matched to a gene. Per the germline V gene, CDR1 is SGDLS and CDR2 is YYNGEE. The CDR3 here is CASSPSSGGGFGTGELFF. The CDR3, as DNA: TGTGCCAGCAGCCCCTCCTCTGGGGGGGGGTTTGGGACCGGGGAGCTGTTTTTT.

The rearrangement uses TRBV11-2 and TRBJ2-5; 9 bases fit TRBD1. Unmatched junction bases numbered 6, after V lost 2 bases and J lost 2 bases. In germline, CDR1 is SGHAT, CDR2 FQNNGV. CDR3 length: 16 amino acids. CDR3 residues: CASSLFGTGLQETQYF. CDR3 DNA sequence: TGTGCCAGCAGCTTATTCGGGACAGGGTTACAAGAGACCCAGTACTTC.

The chain uses TRBV29-1 and TRBJ2-3; no clear D. V lost 6 bases and J 6 bases, leaving 16 bases between the germline ends. Germline V gene data show CDR1 as SQVTM and CDR2 as ANQGSEA. The CDR3 covers 13 residues. CDR3: CSVYSPLGDTQYF. The CDR3 DNA follows: TGCAGCGTGTATAGCCCCTTAGGTGATACGCAGTATTTT.

As for this clone: In the same sample, other DNA sequences code for this CDR3. This sequence joins TRBV5-4 and TRBJ2-3; TRBD2 aligns across 7 bases. Per germline, CDR1 SGHNT and CDR2 YYREEE (reference sequence). CDR3 size: 15 residues. Unmatched junction bases numbered 7, after V lost 4 bases and J lost 2 bases. CDR3 sequence: CASSQTGTITDTQYF. The CDR3 DNA follows: TGTGCCAGCAGCCAAACCGGGACTATCACAGATACGCAGTATTTT.

The V gene is TRBV5-5, the J gene TRBJ2-7; 13 bases agree with TRBD2. After removal of 4 bases from V and 1 base from J, the junction contained 11 bases not matched to a gene. From germline, CDR1 is SGHKS and CDR2 YYEKEE (reference sequence). CDR3 size: 18 residues. The CDR3 loop reads CASSGQGLAGLTSYEQYF. The CDR3 DNA follows: TGTGCCAGCAGCGGCCAGGGACTAGCGGGGCTCACTTCCTACGAGCAGTACTTC.

This sequence joins TRBV6-4 and TRBJ1-5, with D maybe TRBD1 (5 bases). With 5 bases removed from V and 5 bases from J, the gap between germline ends came to 10 bases. This CDR3 is built from 13 residues. In germline, CDR1 is MRHNA, CDR2 SNTAGT. In DNA form, the CDR3 reads TGTGCCAGCAGTCCGACAGCAGATCAGCCCCAGCATTTT. Its translation: CASSPTADQPQHF.

V gene TRBV10-3 combines with J gene TRBJ2-5, with D unclear. The CDR3 covers 14 residues. The ends were cut back, 6 bases at V and 2 bases at J, with 13 bases in the middle. CDR1 is ENHRY and CDR2 is SYGVKD in the germline V gene. The CDR3 is CAISSGDRQETQYF. The CDR3 DNA reads as TGTGCCATCAGCTCCGGAGACCGGCAAGAGACCCAGTACTTC.

This chain joins TRBV7-6 and TRBJ2-6; 8 nucleotides line up with TRBD1. The V and J ends lost 6 bases and 1 base, in that order; junction bases with no gene match: 8. The CDR3 loop spans 17 amino acids. Germline CDR1 is SGHVS and CDR2 is FNYEAQ. The CDR3 sequence: CASRQGQGPSGANVLTF. CDR3 DNA: TGTGCCAGCAGACAAGGACAGGGTCCTTCTGGGGCCAACGTCCTGACTTTC.

This clone has only a few counts. The genes are TRBV5-6 and TRBJ2-7; the D gene is possibly TRBD1 (6 bases). The V end lost 1 base, the J end lost 5 bases, and 13 bases lay between the germline ends. Germline assignment: CDR1 SGHDT and CDR2 YYEEEE. The CDR3 loop spans 14 amino acids. Written as DNA, the CDR3 is TGTGCCAGCAGCTTGTTATCCTCAGGGGACGAGCAGTACTTC. It codes for CASSLLSSGDEQYF.

This clone has more than one count but fewer than ten. The chain is built from TRBV4-3 and TRBJ1-1; D remains ambiguous. Germline V gene sequence: CDR1 LGHNA, CDR2 YSLEER. The V end was cut by 3 bases, the J end by 5 bases, with 10 bases between. The CDR3 is 13 amino acids. In nucleotides, the CDR3 is TGCGCCAGCAGCCAGGGTCTCGGGACTGAAGCTTTCTTT. This translates into CASSQGLGTEAFF.

This chain uses TRBV5-5 with TRBJ1-5, with TRBD1 matching over 7 bases. CDR1 and CDR2 (germline): SGHKS, YYEKEE (reference sequence). This CDR3 is built from 14 residues. The J segment lost 3 bases and the V segment lost 2 bases, leaving 2 bases of the junction unmatched. The CDR3: CASSLQGNNQPQHF. CDR3 nucleotides: TGTGCCAGCAGCTTACAGGGGAACAATCAGCCCCAGCATTTT.

This chain uses TRBV7-2 with TRBJ2-3; perhaps TRBD1 as D (7 bases). Germline lookup yields CDR1 SGHTA and CDR2 FQGNSA. Trimming removed 4 bases from V and 6 bases from J, with 8 bases in between. This CDR3 comprises 12 residues. CDR3 nucleotides: TGTGCCAGCAGCTCAGGGGGGGATACGCAGTATTTT. It yields the protein CASSSGGDTQYF.

The table lists this clone with a count of one. The gene calls are TRBV10-3 and TRBJ2-1; D ambiguous. This CDR3 comprises 13 residues. V lost 2 bases, J lost 3 bases, and 5 bases lay in between. Germline V gene sequence: CDR1 ENHRY, CDR2 SYGVKD. This chain's CDR3 is CAISEGSYNEQFF. As DNA, the CDR3 is TGTGCCATCAGTGAGGGCAGCTACAATGAGCAGTTCTTC.

This chain uses TRBV6-5 with TRBJ2-5; 8 positions match TRBD2. Per the germline V gene, CDR1 is MNHEY and CDR2 is SVGAGI. J gave up 2 bases and V 8 bases, and 7 bases lay outside the gene matches. The length of the CDR3 is 14 residues. The CDR3 reads CASSRGGMQETQYF. The CDR3 DNA follows: TGTGCCAGCTCTCGGGGGGGGATGCAAGAGACCCAGTACTTC.

V is TRBV19 and J is TRBJ1-2; the match to TRBD1 covers 7 bases. The CDR3 loop spans 16 amino acids. Germline V gene data show CDR1 as LNHDA and CDR2 as SQIVND (reference sequence). The V gene end was trimmed by 4 bases and the J gene end by 4 bases; junction bases not matched to a gene: 12. CDR3 region: CASSRSTGDRVYGYTF. The CDR3 nucleotides read TGTGCCAGTAGTAGATCCACAGGGGACAGAGTCTATGGCTACACCTTC.

Remarks on this clone: The sample carries other DNA sequences with the same CDR3. The CDR3 loop is CATKGQGVGETEAFF. CDR3 nucleotide sequence: TGTGCCACCAAGGGACAGGGTGTCGGCGAGACTGAAGCTTTCTTT. This chain uses TRBV10-3 with TRBJ1-1; 9 bases are shared with TRBD1. This CDR3 is 15 amino acids long. Looked up from germline, CDR1 is ENHRY and CDR2 is SYGVKD. Trimming removed 10 bases from V and 5 bases from J; junction bases left unmatched: 14.

The chain joins TRBV5-4 to TRBJ2-2; 11 nucleotides agree with TRBD2. The CDR3 length is 15 residues. CDR1 SGHNT and CDR2 YYREEE come from the germline V gene (reference sequence). The trim removed 4 bases at V and 7 bases at J, leaving 6 bases unmatched. Here the CDR3 reads CASSAGTSGSGELFF. The CDR3, as DNA: TGTGCCAGCAGCGCGGGGACTAGCGGTAGCGGGGAGCTGTTTTTT.

There are a few counts of this clone. The chain recombines TRBV6-1 with TRBJ1-3; 7 nucleotides line up with TRBD1. Germline V gives CDR1 MNHNS, CDR2 SASEGT. This CDR3 contains 14 residues. V dropped 8 bases and J dropped 2; count of bases not matched to a gene: 6. This CDR3 is CASLYDRAGNTIYF. CDR3 in DNA: TGTGCCAGCCTATATGACAGGGCTGGAAACACCATATATTTT.